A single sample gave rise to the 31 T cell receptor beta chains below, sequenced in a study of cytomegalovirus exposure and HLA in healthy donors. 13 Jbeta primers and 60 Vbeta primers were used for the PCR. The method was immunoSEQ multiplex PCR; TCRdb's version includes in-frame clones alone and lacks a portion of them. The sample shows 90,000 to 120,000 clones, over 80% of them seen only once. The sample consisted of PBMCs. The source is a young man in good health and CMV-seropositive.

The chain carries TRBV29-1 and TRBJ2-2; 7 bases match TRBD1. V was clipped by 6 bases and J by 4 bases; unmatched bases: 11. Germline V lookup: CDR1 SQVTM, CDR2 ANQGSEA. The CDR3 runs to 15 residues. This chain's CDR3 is CSVGSRGSGTGELFF. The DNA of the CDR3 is TGCAGCGTGGGGTCCAGGGGGTCGGGCACCGGGGAGCTGTTTTTT.

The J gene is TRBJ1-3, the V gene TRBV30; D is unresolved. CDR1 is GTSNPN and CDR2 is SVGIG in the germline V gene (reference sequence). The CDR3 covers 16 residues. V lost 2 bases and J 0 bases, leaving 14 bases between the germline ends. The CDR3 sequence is CAWSPLLGSSGNTIYF. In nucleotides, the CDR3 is TGTGCCTGGAGTCCTCTTCTAGGGAGCTCTGGAAACACCATATATTTT. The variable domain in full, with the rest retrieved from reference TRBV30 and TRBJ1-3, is SQTIHQWPATLVQPVGSPLSLECTVEGTSNPNLYWYRQAAGRGLQLLFYSVGIGQISSEVPQNLSASRPQDRQFILSSKKLLLSDSGFYLCAWSPLLGSSGNTIYFGEGSWLTVV.

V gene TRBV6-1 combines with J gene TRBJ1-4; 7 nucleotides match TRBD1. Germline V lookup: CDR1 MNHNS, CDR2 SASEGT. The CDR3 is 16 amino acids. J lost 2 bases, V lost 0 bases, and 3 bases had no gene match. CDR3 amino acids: CASSEAIGGTNEKLFF. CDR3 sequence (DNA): TGTGCCAGCAGTGAAGCAATAGGGGGCACTAATGAAAAACTGTTTTTT.

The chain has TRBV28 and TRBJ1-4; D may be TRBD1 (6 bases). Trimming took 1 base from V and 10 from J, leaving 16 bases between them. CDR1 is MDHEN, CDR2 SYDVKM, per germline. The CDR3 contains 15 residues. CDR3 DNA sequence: TGTGCCAGCAGTTTATCTCGGGGGGCGCAGGCAAAACTGTTTTTT. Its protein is CASSLSRGAQAKLFF. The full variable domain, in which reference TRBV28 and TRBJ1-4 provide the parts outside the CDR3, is DVKVTQSSRYLVKRTGEKVFLECVQDMDHENMFWYRQDPGLGLRLIYFSYDVKMKEKGDIPEGYSVSREKKERFSLILESASTNQTSMYLCASSLSRGAQAKLFFGSGTQLSVL.

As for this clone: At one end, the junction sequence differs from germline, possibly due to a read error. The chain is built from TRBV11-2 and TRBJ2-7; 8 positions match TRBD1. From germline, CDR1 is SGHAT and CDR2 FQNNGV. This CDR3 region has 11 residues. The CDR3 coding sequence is TGTGCCAGCAGCTTAGGGACAGGGCACTTCTTC. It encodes CASSLGTGHFF. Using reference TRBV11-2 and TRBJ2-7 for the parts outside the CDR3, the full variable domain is EAGVAQSPRYKIIEKRQSVAFWCNPISGHATLYWYQQILGQGPKLLIQFQNNGVVDDSQLPKDRFSAERLKGVDSTLKIQPAKLEDSAVYLCASSLGTGHFFGPGTRLTVT.

CDR3 region: CASTISSGGTGELFF. The CDR3 nucleotides read TGTGCCAGCACTATATCTAGCGGGGGCACCGGGGAGCTGTTTTTT. The genes are TRBV6-4 and TRBJ2-2, with 10 bases aligning to TRBD2. CDR3 length: 15 residues. Germline V gives CDR1 MRHNA, CDR2 SNTAGT. After removal of 7 bases from V and 4 bases from J, the junction contained 6 bases not matched to a gene.

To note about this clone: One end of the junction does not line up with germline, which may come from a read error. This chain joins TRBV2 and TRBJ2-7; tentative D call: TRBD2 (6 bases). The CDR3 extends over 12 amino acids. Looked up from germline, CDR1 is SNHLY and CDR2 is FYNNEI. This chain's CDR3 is CVSKGLLYEQYF. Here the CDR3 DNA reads TGTGTCAGCAAGGGACTCCTTTACGAGCAGTACTTC.

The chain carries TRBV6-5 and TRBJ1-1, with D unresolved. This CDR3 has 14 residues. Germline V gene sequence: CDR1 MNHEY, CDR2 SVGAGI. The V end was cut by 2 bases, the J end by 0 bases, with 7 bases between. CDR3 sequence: CASSYAGMNTEAFF. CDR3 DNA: TGTGCCAGCAGTTACGCGGGAATGAACACTGAAGCTTTCTTT.

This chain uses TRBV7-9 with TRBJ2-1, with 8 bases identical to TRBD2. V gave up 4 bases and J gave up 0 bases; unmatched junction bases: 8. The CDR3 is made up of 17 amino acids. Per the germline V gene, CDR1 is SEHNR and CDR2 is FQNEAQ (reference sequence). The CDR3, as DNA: TGTGCCAGCAGCTACGGGAGGGCAGGGAGCTCCTACAATGAGCAGTTCTTC. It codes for CASSYGRAGSSYNEQFF.

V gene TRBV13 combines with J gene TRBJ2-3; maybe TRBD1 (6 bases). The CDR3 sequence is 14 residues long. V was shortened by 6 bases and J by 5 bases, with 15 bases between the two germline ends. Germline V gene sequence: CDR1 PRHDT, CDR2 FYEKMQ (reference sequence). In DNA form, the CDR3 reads TGTGCCAGCAGTTTCGGGGACACTCAAGATACGCAGTATTTT. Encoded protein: CASSFGDTQDTQYF.

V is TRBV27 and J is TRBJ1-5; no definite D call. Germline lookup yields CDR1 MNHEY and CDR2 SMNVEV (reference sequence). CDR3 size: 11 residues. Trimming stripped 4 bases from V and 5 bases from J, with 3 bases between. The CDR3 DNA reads TGTGCCAGCAGTTGCGATCAGCCCCAGCATTTT. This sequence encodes CASSCDQPQHF.

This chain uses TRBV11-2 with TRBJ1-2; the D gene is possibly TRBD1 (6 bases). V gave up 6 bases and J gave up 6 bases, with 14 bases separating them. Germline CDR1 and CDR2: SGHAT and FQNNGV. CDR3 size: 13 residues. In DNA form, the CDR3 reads TGTGCCAGCAGACTGACAGGTGTGCATGGCTACACCTTC. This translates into CASRLTGVHGYTF. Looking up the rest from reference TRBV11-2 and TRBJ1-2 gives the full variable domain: EAGVAQSPRYKIIEKRQSVAFWCNPISGHATLYWYQQILGQGPKLLIQFQNNGVVDDSQLPKDRFSAERLKGVDSTLKIQPAKLEDSAVYLCASRLTGVHGYTFGSGTRLTVV.

The CDR3 DNA reads TGTGCCGGATCAGGACAGGGATCTCGACAGCCCCAGCATTTT. Amino acids: CAGSGQGSRQPQHF. The chain couples TRBV2 to TRBJ1-5; 8 bases match TRBD1. V lost 11 bases, J lost 7 bases, and 13 bases stayed unmatched. Germline V gene lookup returns CDR1 SNHLY and CDR2 FYNNEI. CDR3 length: 14 amino acids.

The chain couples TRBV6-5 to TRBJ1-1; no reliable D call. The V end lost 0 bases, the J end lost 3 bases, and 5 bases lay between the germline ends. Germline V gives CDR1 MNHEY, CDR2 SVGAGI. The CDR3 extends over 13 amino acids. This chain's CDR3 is CASSYSGHTEAFF. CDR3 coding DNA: TGTGCCAGCAGTTACTCGGGCCACACTGAAGCTTTCTTT.

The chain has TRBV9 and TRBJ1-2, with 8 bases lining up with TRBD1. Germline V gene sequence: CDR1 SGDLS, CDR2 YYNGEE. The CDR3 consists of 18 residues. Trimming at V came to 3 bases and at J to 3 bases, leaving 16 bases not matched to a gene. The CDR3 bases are TGTGCCAGCAGCGCGTTGGGAGACAGGGGCAGACGGGACTATGGCTACACCTTC. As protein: CASSALGDRGRRDYGYTF.

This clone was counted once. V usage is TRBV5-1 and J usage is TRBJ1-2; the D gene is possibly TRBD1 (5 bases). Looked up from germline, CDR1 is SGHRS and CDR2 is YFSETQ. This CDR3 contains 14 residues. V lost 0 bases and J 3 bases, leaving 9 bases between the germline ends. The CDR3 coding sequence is TGCGCCAGCAGCTTGGGGTCGACAGACTATGGCTACACCTTC. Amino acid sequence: CASSLGSTDYGYTF.

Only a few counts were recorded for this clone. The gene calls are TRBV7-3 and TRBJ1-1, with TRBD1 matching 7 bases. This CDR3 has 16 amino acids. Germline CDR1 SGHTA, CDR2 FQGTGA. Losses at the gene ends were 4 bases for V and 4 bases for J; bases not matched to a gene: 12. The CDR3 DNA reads TGTGCCAGCAGCTCTAAACCGACAGGGCGGGCCACTGAAGCTTTCTTT. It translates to CASSSKPTGRATEAFF.

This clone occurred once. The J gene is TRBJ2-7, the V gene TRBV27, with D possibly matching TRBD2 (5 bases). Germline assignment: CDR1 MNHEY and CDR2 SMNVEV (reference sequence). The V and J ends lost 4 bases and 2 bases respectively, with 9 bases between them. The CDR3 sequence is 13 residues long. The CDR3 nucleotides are TGTGCCAGCAGTTCCGACGGGACCTACGAGCAGTACTTC. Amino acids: CASSSDGTYEQYF.

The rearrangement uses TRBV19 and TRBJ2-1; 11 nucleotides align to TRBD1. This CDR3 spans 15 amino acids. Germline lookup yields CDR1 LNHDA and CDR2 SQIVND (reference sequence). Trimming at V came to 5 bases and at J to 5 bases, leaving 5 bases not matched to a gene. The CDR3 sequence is CASSSRTGGNNEQFF. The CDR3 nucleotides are TGTGCCAGTAGTTCTAGGACAGGGGGCAACAATGAGCAGTTCTTC.

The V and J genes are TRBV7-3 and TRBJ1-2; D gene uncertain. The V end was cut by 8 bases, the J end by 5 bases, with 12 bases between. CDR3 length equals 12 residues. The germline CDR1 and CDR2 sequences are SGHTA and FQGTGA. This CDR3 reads CASGSRQYGYTF. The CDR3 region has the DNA TGTGCCAGCGGTTCGAGGCAGTATGGCTACACCTTC.

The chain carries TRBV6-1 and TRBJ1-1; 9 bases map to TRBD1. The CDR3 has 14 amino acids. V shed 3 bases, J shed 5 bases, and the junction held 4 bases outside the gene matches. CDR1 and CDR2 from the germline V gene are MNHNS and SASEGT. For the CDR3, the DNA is TGTGCCAGCAGTGAGGACAGGGGTTATACTGAAGCTTTCTTT. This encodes CASSEDRGYTEAFF.

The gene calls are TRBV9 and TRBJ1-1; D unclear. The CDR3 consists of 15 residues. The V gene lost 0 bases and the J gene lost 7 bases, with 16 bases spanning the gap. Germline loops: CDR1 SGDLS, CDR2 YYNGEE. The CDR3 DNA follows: TGTGCCAGCAGCGTAGACGGACTCCGAGGTAGTGAAGCTTTCTTT. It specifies CASSVDGLRGSEAFF.

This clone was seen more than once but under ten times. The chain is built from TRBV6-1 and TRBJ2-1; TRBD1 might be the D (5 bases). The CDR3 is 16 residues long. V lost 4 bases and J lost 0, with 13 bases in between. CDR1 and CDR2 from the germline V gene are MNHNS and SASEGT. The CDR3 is CASSGQTVSSYNEQFF. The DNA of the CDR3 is TGTGCCAGCAGTGGGCAGACAGTCAGCTCCTACAATGAGCAGTTCTTC.

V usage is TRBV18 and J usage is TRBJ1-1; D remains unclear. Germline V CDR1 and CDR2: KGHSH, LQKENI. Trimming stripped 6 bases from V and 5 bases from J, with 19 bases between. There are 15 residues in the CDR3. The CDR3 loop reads CASSPEAGSRTEAFF. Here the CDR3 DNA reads TGTGCCAGCTCCCCAGAGGCCGGGTCTAGGACTGAAGCTTTCTTT.

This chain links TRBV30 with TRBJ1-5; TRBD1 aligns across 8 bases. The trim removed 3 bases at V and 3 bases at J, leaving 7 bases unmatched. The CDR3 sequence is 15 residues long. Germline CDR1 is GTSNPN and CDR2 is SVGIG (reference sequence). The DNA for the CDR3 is TGTGCCTGGAGGGTACAGGGGGTAAACAATCAGCCCCAGCATTTT. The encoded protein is CAWRVQGVNNQPQHF.

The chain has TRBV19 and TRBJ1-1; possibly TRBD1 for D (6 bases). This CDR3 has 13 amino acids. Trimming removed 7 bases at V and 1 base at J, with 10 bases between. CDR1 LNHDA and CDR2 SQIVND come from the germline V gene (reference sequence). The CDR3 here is CASTLDRNTEAFF. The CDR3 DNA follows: TGTGCCAGTACCCTGGACAGGAACACTGAAGCTTTCTTT.

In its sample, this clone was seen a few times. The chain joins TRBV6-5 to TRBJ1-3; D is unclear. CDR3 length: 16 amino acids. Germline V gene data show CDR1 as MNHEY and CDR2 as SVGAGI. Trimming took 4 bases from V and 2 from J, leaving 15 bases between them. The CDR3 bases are TGTGCCAGCAGTTGGAGGGCGGGGAGAGCTGGAAACACCATATATTTT. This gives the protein CASSWRAGRAGNTIYF.

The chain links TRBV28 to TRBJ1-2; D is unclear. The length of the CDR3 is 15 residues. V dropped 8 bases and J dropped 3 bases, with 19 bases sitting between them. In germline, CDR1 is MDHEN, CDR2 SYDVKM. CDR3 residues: CASCGPMAADYGYTF. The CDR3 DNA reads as TGTGCCAGCTGCGGGCCAATGGCAGCGGACTATGGCTACACCTTC.

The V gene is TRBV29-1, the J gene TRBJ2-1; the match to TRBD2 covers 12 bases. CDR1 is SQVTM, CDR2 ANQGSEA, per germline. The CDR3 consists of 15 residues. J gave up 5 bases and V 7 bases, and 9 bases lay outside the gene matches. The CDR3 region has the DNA TGCAGCGCCGGACTAGCGGGGCCCGGGGACAATGAGCAGTTCTTC. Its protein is CSAGLAGPGDNEQFF.

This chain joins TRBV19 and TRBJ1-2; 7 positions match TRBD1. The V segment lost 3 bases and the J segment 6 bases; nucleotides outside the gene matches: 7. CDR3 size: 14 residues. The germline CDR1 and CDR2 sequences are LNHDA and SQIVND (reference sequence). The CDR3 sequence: CASSIDDRANGYTF. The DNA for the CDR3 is TGTGCCAGTAGTATCGACGACAGGGCCAATGGCTACACCTTC.

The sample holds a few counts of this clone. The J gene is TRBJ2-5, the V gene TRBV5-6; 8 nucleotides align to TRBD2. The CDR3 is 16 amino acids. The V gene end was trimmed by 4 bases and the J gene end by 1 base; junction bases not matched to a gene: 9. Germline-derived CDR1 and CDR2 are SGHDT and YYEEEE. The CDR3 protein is CASSAGTSVAQETQYF. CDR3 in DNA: TGTGCCAGCAGCGCCGGGACTAGTGTTGCCCAAGAGACCCAGTACTTC.